A single sample gave rise to the 20 T cell receptor beta chains below, sequenced in a study of spatial heterogeneity in lung cancer. Described time point: sample taken at primary tumor resection. Their antigen targets remain unknown. Study-level points and caveats: Tumoral mutation counts were tracked by counts of expanded intratumoral alpha and beta TCRs.

TCRdb reprocessed the 5' RACE reads via MiXCR and lists one record per CDR3 protein. The repertoire includes about 6,000 distinct CDR3 sequences, around 13% of them detected once, and about 11% sits in the top ten. Sample: lung tumor tissue, taken at surgery. The origin of the receptors is a male donor with early-stage non-small cell lung cancer.

This clonotype is medium-sized (0.01 to 0.1%). For a library built for alpha chains, this beta chain is a stray read; little rests on its size. This chain connects TRBV29-1 to TRBJ1-1; maybe TRBD1 (6 bases). Germline lookup yields CDR1 SQVTM and CDR2 ANQGSEA. Deletions cut 5 bases from V and 7 bases from J, with 20 bases between. This CDR3 comprises 14 residues. The CDR3 region is CSVRGGRGLVEAFF. CDR3 DNA sequence: TGCAGCGTTCGCGGGGGTCGGGGGCTGGTTGAAGCTTTCTTT.

This clonotype is medium-sized by share. This beta chain turned up in a library designed for alpha chains; as an off-target read, its abundance says little. The J gene is TRBJ1-5, the V gene TRBV3-1; 8 bases align to TRBD1. CDR1 and CDR2 from the germline V gene are LGHDT and YNNKEL (reference sequence). The CDR3 has 17 amino acids. V was pared by 3 bases and J by 1 base, with 8 bases of the junction left unmatched. The chain's CDR3 is CASSQAGRGRSNQPQHF. CDR3 nucleotides: TGTGCCAGCAGCCAGGCGGGCAGGGGGCGAAGCAATCAGCCCCAGCATTTT.

Comments on this clonotype: This beta chain is a stray read from a library made for alpha chains; its abundance is not meaningful. The J gene is TRBJ1-5, the V gene TRBV7-2, with D maybe TRBD1 (6 bases). The germline V gene encodes CDR1 SGHTA and CDR2 FQGNSA. The CDR3 length is 14 residues. V shed 5 bases and J shed 4 bases, with 12 bases lying between them. CDR3 in amino acids: CASSPHQGNQPQHF. CDR3 DNA: TGTGCCAGCAGCCCTCACCAGGGGAATCAGCCCCAGCATTTT.

Many counts were recorded for this clonotype. This beta chain was picked up by a library intended for alpha chains and is off target, so its count carries little meaning. CDR3 in DNA: TGCAGCGTCGCCCTTAGCGGGAGTGCGAATGAGCAGTTCTTC. It specifies CSVALSGSANEQFF. The V call is TRBV29-1, the J call TRBJ2-1; 9 positions agree with TRBD2. This CDR3 contains 14 residues. The V and J ends lost 6 bases and 7 bases, in that order; junction bases with no gene match: 10. Germline-derived CDR1 and CDR2 are SQVTM and ANQGSEA.

By its share, this clonotype is medium-sized. With the library built for alpha chains, this beta chain is off target and its frequency is not meaningful. For the CDR3, the DNA is TGCAGTGCTACCGGGACGGGAAAAGAGACCCAGTACTTC. This sequence encodes CSATGTGKETQYF. The chain links TRBV20-1 to TRBJ2-5; D tentatively fits TRBD1 or TRBD2 (5 bases each). The V gene's germline CDR1 is DFQATT and CDR2 SNEGSKA (reference sequence). The ends were cut back, 4 bases at V and 3 bases at J, with 12 bases in the middle. This CDR3 has 13 residues.

As to this clonotype: This beta chain is off target for a library built for alpha chains, so its abundance means little. The chain employs TRBV6-2 or TRBV6-3 and TRBJ2-1, with 11 bases lining up with TRBD2. The germline V gene has CDR1 MNHEY and CDR2 SVGEGT. CDR3 size: 18 residues. J gave up 6 bases and V 2 bases, and 12 bases lay outside the gene matches. CDR3 bases: TGTGCCAGCAGTTACCGCAGCTTACTAGCGGGGGTTCCCAATGAGCAGTTCTTC. Its translation: CASSYRSLLAGVPNEQFF.

In this sample, this clonotype turned up many times. This beta chain is an off-target read within a library intended for alpha chains, so its frequency means little. The chain has TRBV9 and TRBJ2-7, with TRBD1 identical over 10 bases. The CDR3 is made up of 16 amino acids. In germline, CDR1 is SGDLS, CDR2 YYNGEE. The V and J ends lost 4 bases and 1 base, in that order; junction bases with no gene match: 8. This chain's CDR3 is CASSPRDRGLSYEQYF. The DNA for the CDR3 is TGTGCCAGCAGCCCCAGGGACAGGGGTCTATCCTACGAGCAGTACTTC. The variable domain in full, completed from reference TRBV9 and TRBJ2-7, reads DSGVTQTPKHLITATGQRVTLRCSPRSGDLSVYWYQQSLDQGLQFLIQYYNGEERAKGNILERFSAQQFPDLHSELNLSSLELGDSALYFCASSPRDRGLSYEQYFGPGTRLTVT.

As regards this clonotype: Found in a library prepared for alpha chains, this beta chain is an off-target read, and its abundance has little meaning. V is TRBV20-1 and J is TRBJ1-5; no definite D call. Germline assignment: CDR1 DFQATT and CDR2 SNEGSKA (reference sequence). The length of the CDR3 is 13 residues. V dropped 0 bases and J dropped 6 bases, with 9 bases sitting between them. The CDR3 reads CSARDLGRQPQHF. As DNA, the CDR3 is TGCAGTGCTAGAGATCTAGGGCGTCAGCCCCAGCATTTT.

By its share, this clonotype is medium-sized (0.01 to 0.1%). This beta chain represents an off-target read in a library built for alpha chains; its size is of limited meaning. CDR3 in amino acids: CASSLQGGTGELFF. CDR3 coding DNA: TGTGCCAGCAGTCTCCAGGGGGGCACCGGGGAGCTGTTTTTT. The chain links TRBV6-5 to TRBJ2-2; possibly TRBD1 for D (7 bases). The germline CDR1 and CDR2 sequences are MNHEY and SVGAGI. The CDR3 has 14 residues. With 5 bases removed from V and 4 bases from J, the gap between germline ends came to 11 bases.

By share, this clonotype counts as medium-sized. Within a library made for alpha chains, this beta chain is off target, and its count is uninformative. V gene TRBV20-1 combines with J gene TRBJ2-5, with TRBD1 as a possible D gene (6 bases). CDR1 is DFQATT, CDR2 SNEGSKA, per germline (reference sequence). The CDR3 has 14 amino acids. V lost 7 bases, J lost 1 base, and 16 bases lay in between. This chain's CDR3 is CSGSRRGIQETQYF. The CDR3 nucleotides read TGCAGTGGCTCCCGAAGGGGGATCCAAGAGACCCAGTACTTC.

In its sample, this clonotype ranks as medium-sized. Within a library made for alpha chains, this beta chain is off target, and its count is uninformative. In DNA, the CDR3 is TGTGCCAGCAGTTCTTGGGGGACAGGGGGCTCCAATCAGCCCCAGCATTTT. Translation gives CASSSWGTGGSNQPQHF. The rearrangement uses TRBV27 and TRBJ1-5, with 12 bases identical to TRBD1. Per germline, CDR1 MNHEY and CDR2 SMNVEV (reference sequence). J was trimmed by 3 bases and V by 4 bases; bases with no gene match: 7. CDR3 length: 17 amino acids.

By frequency in the sample, this clonotype is medium-sized. This beta chain is off target for a library built for alpha chains, so its abundance means little. The V call is TRBV7-3, the J call TRBJ2-7, with TRBD1 matching 7 bases. The germline V gene has CDR1 SGHTA and CDR2 FQGTGA. This CDR3 spans 15 amino acids. Unmatched junction bases numbered 9, after V lost 1 base and J lost 6 bases. For the CDR3, the DNA is TGTGCCAGCAGCTTAAGCCCCGGGACAGTCTTCGAGCAGTACTTC. The encoded protein is CASSLSPGTVFEQYF.

Within the sample, this clonotype is medium-sized. As an off-target read in a library built for alpha chains, this beta chain has a frequency of little significance. J is TRBJ2-1 and V is TRBV4-2, with 9 bases lining up with TRBD2. The J segment lost 9 bases and the V segment lost 0 bases, leaving 6 bases of the junction unmatched. CDR3 size: 15 residues. Germline loops: CDR1 LGHNA, CDR2 YNFKEQ. CDR3 residues: CASSQDIAGAGEQFF. CDR3 nucleotides: TGTGCCAGCAGCCAAGATATAGCGGGAGCCGGTGAGCAGTTCTTC.

This clonotype rates as medium-sized. The library was designed around alpha chains, so this beta chain is a stray read whose abundance carries little weight. The CDR3 DNA follows: TGTGCCAGCAGTTTTTTGGACGGCAACTATGGCTACACCTTC. Translating it yields CASSFLDGNYGYTF. The chain is built from TRBV28 and TRBJ1-2, with D hard to call. Trimming cost V 3 bases and J 2 bases, with 10 bases left between them. CDR1 and CDR2 from the germline V gene are MDHEN and SYDVKM. The CDR3 spans 14 residues.

As to this clonotype: Little can be read into the size of this beta chain, an off-target read in a library designed for alpha chains. V and J are TRBV11-2 and TRBJ2-7, with D possibly matching TRBD1 (6 bases). The CDR3 consists of 17 residues. The germline CDR1 and CDR2 sequences are SGHAT and FQNNGV. Deletions cut 8 bases from V and 1 base from J, with 24 bases between. The CDR3 sequence: CASGPNSWGQLSYEQYF. CDR3 sequence (DNA): TGTGCCAGCGGTCCAAACTCTTGGGGACAATTATCCTACGAGCAGTACTTC.

With respect to this clonotype: This beta chain turned up in a library designed for alpha chains; as an off-target read, its abundance says little. CDR3 amino acids: CASSQLSSSYNEQFF. The DNA for the CDR3 is TGTGCCAGCAGCCAGCTCAGTAGCTCCTACAATGAGCAGTTCTTC. V is TRBV12-3 or TRBV12-4 and J is TRBJ2-1; D gene unclear. The CDR3 has 15 residues. The V end was cut by 6 bases, the J end by 0 bases, with 12 bases between.

This clonotype qualifies as medium-sized. For a library built for alpha chains, this beta chain is a stray read; little rests on its size. The chain uses TRBV27 and TRBJ1-1, with 10 nucleotides matching TRBD1. This CDR3 is 16 amino acids long. After removal of 4 bases from V and 0 bases from J, the junction contained 5 bases not matched to a gene. CDR1 is MNHEY, CDR2 SMNVEV, per germline (reference sequence). CDR3 nucleotides: TGTGCCAGCAGTTCCCGACAGGGGGCGATGAACACTGAAGCTTTCTTT. Its translation: CASSSRQGAMNTEAFF.

Remarks on this clonotype: The library was prepared for alpha chains; this beta chain is a stray read, so its frequency means little. The rearrangement uses TRBV4-1 and TRBJ1-2, with TRBD1 identical over 8 bases. CDR3 size: 15 residues. Unmatched junction bases numbered 12, after V lost 3 bases and J lost 9 bases. Germline loops: CDR1 MGHRA, CDR2 YSYEKL. The CDR3 DNA reads TGCGCCAGCAGCCACAGGCCTGACAGGGGACAGAGCTACACCTTC. This codes for CASSHRPDRGQSYTF.

This clonotype showed up many times. Little can be read into the size of this beta chain, an off-target read in a library designed for alpha chains. The V and J genes are TRBV10-1 and TRBJ2-5; no clear D gene. Trimming left V 0 bases short and J 3 bases short, with 8 bases between. This CDR3 comprises 14 residues. The germline V gene has CDR1 WNHNN and CDR2 SYGVQD (reference sequence). DNA of the CDR3: TGCGCCAGCAGTGAGTCGGGCAGAGAAGAGACCCAGTACTTC. Its protein product is CASSESGREETQYF.

Remarks on this clonotype: This beta chain appears as a stray read in a library generated for alpha chains; its size is not informative. V gene TRBV4-3 combines with J gene TRBJ2-2; D unresolved. The V end lost 2 bases, the J end lost 0 bases, and 10 bases lay between the germline ends. The CDR3 spans 16 residues. The germline V gene has CDR1 LGHNA and CDR2 YSLEER. In DNA form, the CDR3 reads TGCGCCAGCAGCCAAATCGGACCGTCGAACACCGGGGAGCTGTTTTTT. This codes for CASSQIGPSNTGELFF.